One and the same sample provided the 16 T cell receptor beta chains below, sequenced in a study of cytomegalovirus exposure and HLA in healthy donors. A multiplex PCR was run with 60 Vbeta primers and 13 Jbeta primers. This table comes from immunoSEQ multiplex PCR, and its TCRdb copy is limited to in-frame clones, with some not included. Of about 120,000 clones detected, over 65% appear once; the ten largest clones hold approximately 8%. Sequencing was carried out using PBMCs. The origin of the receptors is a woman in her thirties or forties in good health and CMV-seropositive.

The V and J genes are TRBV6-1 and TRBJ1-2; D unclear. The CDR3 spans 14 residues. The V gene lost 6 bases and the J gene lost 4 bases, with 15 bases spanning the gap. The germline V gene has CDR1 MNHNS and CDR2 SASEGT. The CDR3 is CASRPTGSGYGYTF. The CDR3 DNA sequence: TGTGCCAGCAGGCCTACGGGCAGCGGCTATGGCTACACCTTC.

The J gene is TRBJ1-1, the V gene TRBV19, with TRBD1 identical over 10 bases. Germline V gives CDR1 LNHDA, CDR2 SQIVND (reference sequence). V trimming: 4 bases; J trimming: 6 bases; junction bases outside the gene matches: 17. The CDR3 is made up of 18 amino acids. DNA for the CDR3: TGTGCCAGTAGTAAATTACTATGGGACAGGGGAAGGAGCCCTGAAGCTTTCTTT. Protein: CASSKLLWDRGRSPEAFF. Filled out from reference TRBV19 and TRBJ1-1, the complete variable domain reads DGGITQSPKYLFRKEGQNVTLSCEQNLNHDAMYWYRQDPGQGLRLIYYSQIVNDFQKGDIAEGYSVSREKKESFPLTVTSAQKNPTAFYLCASSKLLWDRGRSPEAFFGQGTRLTVV.

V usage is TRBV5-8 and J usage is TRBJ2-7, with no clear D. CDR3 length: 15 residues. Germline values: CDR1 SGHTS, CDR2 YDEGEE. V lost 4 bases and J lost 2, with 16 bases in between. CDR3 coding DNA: TGTGCCAGCAGCGACCCCCCGCCAGCGACCTACGAGCAGTACTTC. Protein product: CASSDPPPATYEQYF.

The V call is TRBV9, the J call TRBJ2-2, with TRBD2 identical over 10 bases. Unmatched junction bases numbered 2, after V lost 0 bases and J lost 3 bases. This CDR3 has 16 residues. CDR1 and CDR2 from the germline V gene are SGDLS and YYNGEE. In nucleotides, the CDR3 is TGTGCCAGCAGCGTAGGCCTAGCGGGAGACACCGGGGAGCTGTTTTTT. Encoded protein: CASSVGLAGDTGELFF.

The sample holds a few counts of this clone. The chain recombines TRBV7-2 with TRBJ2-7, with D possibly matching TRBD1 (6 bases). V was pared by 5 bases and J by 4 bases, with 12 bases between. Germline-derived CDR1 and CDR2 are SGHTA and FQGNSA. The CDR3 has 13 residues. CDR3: CASSAGTKYEQYF. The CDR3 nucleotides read TGTGCCAGCAGCGCCGGGACAAAGTACGAGCAGTACTTC. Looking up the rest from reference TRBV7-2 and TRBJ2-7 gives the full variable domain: GAGVSQSPSNKVTEKGKDVELRCDPISGHTALYWYRQSLGQGLEFLIYFQGNSAPDKSGLPSDRFSAERTGGSVSTLTIQRTQQEDSAVYLCASSAGTKYEQYFGPGTRLTVT.

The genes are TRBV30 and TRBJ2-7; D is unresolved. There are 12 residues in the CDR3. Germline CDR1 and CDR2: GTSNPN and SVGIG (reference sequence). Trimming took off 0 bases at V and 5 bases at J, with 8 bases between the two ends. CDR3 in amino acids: CAWSVQFDEQYF. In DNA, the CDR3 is TGTGCCTGGAGTGTACAGTTCGACGAGCAGTACTTC.

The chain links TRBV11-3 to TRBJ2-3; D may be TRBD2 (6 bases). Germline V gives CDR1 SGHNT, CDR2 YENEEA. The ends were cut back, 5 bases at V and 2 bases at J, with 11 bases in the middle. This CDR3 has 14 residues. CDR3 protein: CASSLSGFTDTQYF. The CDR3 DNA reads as TGTGCCAGCAGCCTTAGCGGTTTCACAGATACGCAGTATTTT.

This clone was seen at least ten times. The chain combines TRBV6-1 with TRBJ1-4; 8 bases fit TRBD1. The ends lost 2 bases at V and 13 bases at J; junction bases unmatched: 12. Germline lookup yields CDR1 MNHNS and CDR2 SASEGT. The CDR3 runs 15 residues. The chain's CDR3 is CASSESWVQGALLFF. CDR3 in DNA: TGTGCCAGCAGTGAAAGTTGGGTCCAGGGGGCTTTACTGTTTTTT.

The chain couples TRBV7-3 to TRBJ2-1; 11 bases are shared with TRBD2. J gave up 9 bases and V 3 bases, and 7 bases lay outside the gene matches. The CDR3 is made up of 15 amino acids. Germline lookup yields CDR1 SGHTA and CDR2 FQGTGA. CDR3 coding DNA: TGTGCCAGCAGCTTCGCTCTAGCGGGAGGAAGTGAGCAGTTCTTC. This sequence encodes CASSFALAGGSEQFF.

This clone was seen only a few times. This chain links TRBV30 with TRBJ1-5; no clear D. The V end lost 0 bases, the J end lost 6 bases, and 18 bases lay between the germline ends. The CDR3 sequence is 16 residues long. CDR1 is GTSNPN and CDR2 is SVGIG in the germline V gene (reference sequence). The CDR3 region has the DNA TGTGCCTGGAGTGTTGGGGTTGCGCTTCGGGGTCAGCCCCAGCATTTT. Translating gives CAWSVGVALRGQPQHF.

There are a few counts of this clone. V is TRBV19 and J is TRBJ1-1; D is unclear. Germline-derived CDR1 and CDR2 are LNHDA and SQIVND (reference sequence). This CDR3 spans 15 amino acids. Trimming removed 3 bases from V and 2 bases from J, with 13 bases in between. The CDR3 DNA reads TGTGCCAGTAGTATGCTGTACACCCAAAACACTGAAGCTTTCTTT. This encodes CASSMLYTQNTEAFF.

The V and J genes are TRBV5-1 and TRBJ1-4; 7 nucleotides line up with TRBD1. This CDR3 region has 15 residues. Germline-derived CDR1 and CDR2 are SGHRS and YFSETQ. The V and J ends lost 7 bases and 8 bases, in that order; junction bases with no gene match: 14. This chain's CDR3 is CASALRQGKEEKLFF. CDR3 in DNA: TGCGCCAGCGCCCTTCGACAGGGTAAAGAAGAAAAACTGTTTTTT.

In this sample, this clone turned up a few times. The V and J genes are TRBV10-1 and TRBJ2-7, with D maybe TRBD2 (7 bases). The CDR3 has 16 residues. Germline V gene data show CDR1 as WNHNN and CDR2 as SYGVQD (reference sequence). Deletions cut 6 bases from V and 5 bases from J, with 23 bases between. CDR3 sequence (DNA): TGCGCCAGCAGCGGGGGGAGACAGGCGCCCAGTGACGAGCAGTACTTC. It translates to CASSGGRQAPSDEQYF.

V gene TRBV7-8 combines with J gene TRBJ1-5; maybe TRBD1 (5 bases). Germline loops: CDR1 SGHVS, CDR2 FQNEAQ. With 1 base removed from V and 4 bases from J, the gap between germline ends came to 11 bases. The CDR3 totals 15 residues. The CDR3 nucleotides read TGTGCCAGCAGCTTAGGTGCAGGGAGGAATCAGCCCCAGCATTTT. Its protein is CASSLGAGRNQPQHF.

The CDR3 sequence: CSVRQGAETQYF. CDR3 DNA sequence: TGCAGCGTACGACAGGGAGCAGAGACCCAGTACTTC. The chain uses TRBV29-1 and TRBJ2-5; 7 nucleotides agree with TRBD1. Trimming took 6 bases from V and 4 from J; bases not matched to a gene: 5. This CDR3 has 12 residues. Germline loops: CDR1 SQVTM, CDR2 ANQGSEA.

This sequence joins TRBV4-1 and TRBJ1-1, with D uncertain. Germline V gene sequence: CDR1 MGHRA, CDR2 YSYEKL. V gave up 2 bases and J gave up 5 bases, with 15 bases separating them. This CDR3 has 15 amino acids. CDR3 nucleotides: TGCGCCAGCAGCCAACCGACATCCCCGGGGACTGAAGCTTTCTTT. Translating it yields CASSQPTSPGTEAFF.